Detailed here is one T cell receptor beta chain. This sample was included in a study of patients and donors after allogeneic stem cell transplantation. TCRdb redid the calling of the RT-PCR reads with MiXCR, one entry per CDR3 protein. This repertoire shows approximately 98,000 distinct CDR3 sequences, around 38% found once; its top ten account for 27%. Sequenced material: blood, either unsorted or a sorted T cell fraction (not recorded which). The clonotype originates from a human donor who was either an allogeneic HSCT recipient or a stem cell or donor lymphocyte infusion donor (not recorded which). It is not recorded whose cells these are; they may come from a transplant donor.

Here the CDR3 reads CASSQGLEESNEQFF. CDR3 DNA sequence: TGCGCCAGCAGCCAAGGTTTAGAGGAGAGCAATGAGCAGTTCTTC. This sequence joins TRBV4-3 and TRBJ2-1; no firm D call. V lost 1 base and J 6 bases, leaving 13 bases between the germline ends. The CDR3 runs 15 residues. CDR1 and CDR2 from the germline V gene are LGHNA and YSLEER.